Shown below are 28 T cell receptor beta chains from a single sample sequenced in a study of beta chain features in type 1 diabetes. Expressed TCRB transcripts were sequenced, since all the RNA that had been isolated was reverse transcribed. The data were produced by immunoSEQ multiplex PCR, yet TCRdb's version contains in-frame clones alone and is incomplete. The sample records around 400,000 clones, roughly 16% being singletons. The sequencing input was naive CD4+ T cells from blood. Receptors originate from a woman between 18 and 30 years old in good health.

The V call is TRBV7-2, the J call TRBJ2-1; 11 nucleotides agree with TRBD2. This CDR3 is 16 amino acids long. Trimming took 2 bases from V and 9 from J; bases not matched to a gene: 9. Germline CDR1 and CDR2: SGHTA and FQGNSA. This CDR3 reads CASSLTGTSGNVEQFF. Here the CDR3 DNA reads TGTGCCAGCAGCTTAACCGGGACTAGCGGTAACGTTGAGCAGTTCTTC.

The chain is built from TRBV5-1 and TRBJ2-1, with 8 bases that match TRBD1. V shed 6 bases and J 2 bases; nucleotides not matched to a gene: 7. The CDR3 sequence is 15 residues long. Germline V gives CDR1 SGHRS, CDR2 YFSETQ. The CDR3 coding sequence is TGCGCCAGCAAAGAAGGACAGGGAGCCTACAATGAGCAGTTCTTC. Its protein product is CASKEGQGAYNEQFF.

This rearrangement joins TRBV28 to TRBJ2-1, with D possibly being TRBD2 (5 bases). The germline V gene has CDR1 MDHEN and CDR2 SYDVKM. The CDR3 runs to 12 residues. The germline V and J ends were trimmed by 7 bases and 8 bases, with 12 bases remaining between them. DNA for the CDR3: TGTGCCAGCAAGCGGAATCTGGATGAGCAGTTCTTC. Protein: CASKRNLDEQFF.

The chain joins TRBV28 to TRBJ2-4; maybe TRBD1 (5 bases). CDR1 is MDHEN, CDR2 SYDVKM, per germline. The CDR3 runs 15 residues. The germline V and J ends were trimmed by 7 bases and 0 bases, with 13 bases remaining between them. For the CDR3, the DNA is TGTGCCAGCACGGAACAGGCTATAGCCAAAAACATTCAGTACTTC. It specifies CASTEQAIAKNIQYF.

This clone turned up a few times. The chain links TRBV6-5 to TRBJ1-3; D is perhaps TRBD1 (5 bases). The CDR3 consists of 14 residues. V was pared by 11 bases and J by 2 bases, with 16 bases between. CDR1 is MNHEY and CDR2 is SVGAGI in the germline V gene. CDR3 in DNA: TGTGCCTGCAAGGAGGGGCAAGCTGGAAACACCATATATTTT. Residues: CACKEGQAGNTIYF.

The chain is built from TRBV9 and TRBJ2-1; 10 bases are a match to TRBD2. The CDR3 runs 15 residues. Per germline, CDR1 SGDLS and CDR2 YYNGEE. Trimming took 2 bases from V and 8 from J; bases not matched to a gene: 7. CDR3 nucleotides: TGTGCCAGCAGCGTTTCTGTGACTAGCGGGCATGAGCAGTTCTTC. As protein: CASSVSVTSGHEQFF.

Comment on this clone: In the same sample, other DNA sequences code for this CDR3. The chain couples TRBV6-5 to TRBJ1-1, with D unresolved. CDR3 length: 15 residues. In germline, CDR1 is MNHEY, CDR2 SVGAGI. V was shortened by 0 bases and J by 0 bases, with 8 bases between the two germline ends. CDR3 sequence: CASSYSYGLNTEAFF. DNA of the CDR3: TGTGCCAGCAGTTACTCGTACGGGTTGAACACTGAAGCTTTCTTT.

This clone showed up just a few times. The chain uses TRBV7-3 and TRBJ2-1; D may be TRBD2 (5 bases). The CDR3 is 19 residues long. Deletions cut 2 bases from V and 0 bases from J, with 20 bases between. CDR1 is SGHTA, CDR2 FQGTGA, per germline. This CDR3 is CASSLFEYSGRSSYNEQFF. The CDR3 bases are TGTGCCAGCAGCTTATTTGAATACAGCGGCCGGAGCTCCTACAATGAGCAGTTCTTC.

The CDR3 protein is CASSLGQGALHF. For the CDR3, the DNA is TGTGCCAGCAGTCTTGGACAGGGGGCCTTGCATTTT. This chain connects TRBV6-6 to TRBJ1-5; 11 nucleotides match TRBD1. Trimming removed 5 bases from V and 15 bases from J; junction bases left unmatched: 6. CDR3 length equals 12 residues. CDR1 is MNHNY, CDR2 SVGAGI, per germline (reference sequence).

This clone was seen only a few times. V usage is TRBV6-1 and J usage is TRBJ1-1; no firm D call. The CDR3 loop spans 16 amino acids. Germline lookup yields CDR1 MNHNS and CDR2 SASEGT. V lost 1 base, J lost 0 bases, and 12 bases lay in between. CDR3 residues: CASSEVRGVMNTEAFF. As DNA, the CDR3 is TGTGCCAGCAGTGAAGTAAGAGGAGTAATGAACACTGAAGCTTTCTTT.

The gene calls are TRBV28 and TRBJ2-4; a weak D match, TRBD2 (5 bases). V lost 4 bases to trimming and J lost 13 bases, with 11 bases between them. This CDR3 region has 11 residues. Germline V gene data show CDR1 as MDHEN and CDR2 as SYDVKM. The CDR3 nucleotides are TGTGCCAGCAGTTACGAGGGAGTACAGTACTTC. Residues: CASSYEGVQYF.

A few counts support this clone. The chain is built from TRBV7-9 and TRBJ1-5, with D uncertain. V lost 1 base to trimming and J lost 4 bases, with 11 bases between them. Germline assignment: CDR1 SEHNR and CDR2 FQNEAQ (reference sequence). This CDR3 has 15 residues. The CDR3 sequence: CASSLDSRGNQPQHF. CDR3 bases: TGTGCCAGCAGCTTAGATAGCCGGGGTAATCAGCCCCAGCATTTT. The full variable domain, in which reference TRBV7-9 and TRBJ1-5 provide the parts outside the CDR3, is DTGVSQNPRHKITKRGQNVTFRCDPISEHNRLYWYRQTLGQGPEFLTYFQNEAQLEKSRLLSDRFSAERPKGSFSTLEIQRTEQGDSAMYLCASSLDSRGNQPQHFGDGTRLSIL.

The sample holds a few counts of this clone. The chain recombines TRBV7-9 with TRBJ2-5; the match to TRBD1 covers 9 bases. CDR1 SEHNR and CDR2 FQNEAQ come from the germline V gene (reference sequence). Unmatched junction bases numbered 7, after V lost 5 bases and J lost 3 bases. This CDR3 has 15 amino acids. CDR3 sequence (DNA): TGTGCCAGCAGCCCTCGGGACAGGGCTAAAGAGACCCAGTACTTC. It is translated as CASSPRDRAKETQYF.

This clone was counted only a few times. The V and J genes are TRBV5-4 and TRBJ1-1; 9 nucleotides agree with TRBD1. CDR1 and CDR2 from the germline V gene are SGHNT and YYREEE (reference sequence). This CDR3 has 15 residues. The trim removed 4 bases at V and 4 bases at J, leaving 8 bases unmatched. The CDR3 sequence: CASSPDRGKFTEAFF. Written as DNA, the CDR3 is TGTGCCAGCAGCCCGGACAGGGGAAAATTCACTGAAGCTTTCTTT.

In this sample, this clone turned up a few times. This chain uses TRBV27 with TRBJ1-2; D not certain. The CDR3 is made up of 13 amino acids. V shed 3 bases and J shed 8 bases, with 13 bases lying between them. CDR1 and CDR2 (germline): MNHEY, SMNVEV (reference sequence). The DNA of the CDR3 is TGTGCCAGCAGTTTTCGGGCAGAGGGAGGCTACACCTTC. Its protein is CASSFRAEGGYTF.

This clone came up a few times. This chain uses TRBV29-1 with TRBJ2-7; 9 bases map to TRBD1. Germline V CDR1 and CDR2: SQVTM, ANQGSEA. This CDR3 is built from 15 residues. V gave up 0 bases and J gave up 6 bases; unmatched junction bases: 9. CDR3 in amino acids: CSVEDPRDREGEQYF. The CDR3 nucleotides are TGCAGCGTTGAAGACCCGCGGGACAGGGAAGGCGAGCAGTACTTC.

The chain links TRBV30 to TRBJ2-3, with D tentatively TRBD2 (5 bases). This CDR3 spans 14 amino acids. Looked up from germline, CDR1 is GTSNPN and CDR2 is SVGIG (reference sequence). Trimming took 4 bases from V and 1 from J, leaving 12 bases between them. CDR3 in amino acids: CAWNPSPRTDTQYF. Here the CDR3 DNA reads TGTGCCTGGAATCCTAGCCCTCGCACAGATACGCAGTATTTT.

This clone was detected only a few times. The chain has TRBV30 and TRBJ2-3; perhaps TRBD2 as D (6 bases). The V gene's germline CDR1 is GTSNPN and CDR2 SVGIG (reference sequence). The germline V and J ends were trimmed by 3 bases and 4 bases, with 11 bases remaining between them. The CDR3 extends over 13 amino acids. CDR3 amino acids: CAWSGSVPDTQYF. The CDR3 DNA follows: TGTGCCTGGAGCGGGAGTGTCCCAGATACGCAGTATTTT.

This clone was detected only a few times. The genes are TRBV5-1 and TRBJ2-4; 7 bases are a match to TRBD1. This CDR3 contains 14 residues. The germline V gene has CDR1 SGHRS and CDR2 YFSETQ. The ends lost 3 bases at V and 6 bases at J; junction bases unmatched: 6. CDR3 amino acids: CASSSPGTVNIQYF. In nucleotides, the CDR3 is TGCGCCAGCAGCTCTCCCGGGACAGTAAACATTCAGTACTTC.

The chain recombines TRBV10-3 with TRBJ1-2, with a weak D call TRBD1 (5 bases). Germline CDR1 is ENHRY and CDR2 is SYGVKD. The CDR3 extends over 15 amino acids. Trimming left V 4 bases short and J 2 bases short, with 14 bases between. For the CDR3, the DNA is TGTGCCATCAGTGTGGGGCGGGAATCCAACTATGGCTACACCTTC. Its protein product is CAISVGRESNYGYTF.

This clone appeared a few times. The chain is built from TRBV21-1 and TRBJ2-3; no DNA check was done on the table's D call, TRBD2. TRBV21-1 represents a pseudogene. The CDR3 is 18 residues long. The CDR3 coding sequence is TGTGCCAGCAGCACCCTCTCGAACCTAACCTCTAGCACAGATACGCAGTATTTT. Translation: CASSTLSNLTSSTDTQYF.

The sample holds a few counts of this clone. This sample also contains other DNA sequences that code for the same CDR3. V and J are TRBV29-1 and TRBJ1-1; TRBD1 matches 7 bases. From germline, CDR1 is SQVTM and CDR2 ANQGSEA. There are 12 residues in the CDR3. The junction had 6 bases not matched to a gene; V was cut back by 7 bases and J by 4 bases. The CDR3 sequence is CSARPGGTEAFF. The CDR3, as DNA: TGCAGCGCGCGCCCAGGGGGCACTGAAGCTTTCTTT.

In this sample, this clone turned up a few times. The rearrangement links TRBV2 to TRBJ1-2; D remains unclear. The CDR3 covers 12 residues. V lost 6 bases and J lost 2, with 7 bases in between. Germline CDR1 and CDR2: SNHLY and FYNNEI. As DNA, the CDR3 is TGTGCCAGCAGGGGAGACAACTATGGCTACACCTTC. Residues: CASRGDNYGYTF.

This clone was seen a few times. This chain uses TRBV7-9 with TRBJ1-5, with D maybe TRBD1 (5 bases). This CDR3 is built from 17 residues. Deletions cut 1 base from V and 0 bases from J, with 13 bases between. Germline CDR1 reads SEHNR; CDR2 reads FQNEAQ (reference sequence). The CDR3 nucleotides are TGTGCCAGCAGCTTAGTAGGGTCAGGACATAGCAATCAGCCCCAGCATTTT. Its protein is CASSLVGSGHSNQPQHF.

This clone has just a few counts. V and J are TRBV5-6 and TRBJ2-1; 13 nucleotides agree with TRBD2. CDR1 is SGHDT and CDR2 is YYEEEE in the germline V gene. Trimming removed 0 bases from V and 8 bases from J; junction bases left unmatched: 8. CDR3 size: 17 residues. The CDR3 coding sequence is TGTGCCAGCAGCTTGGGACTAGCGGGAGGTCGGCGGGATGAGCAGTTCTTC. Translation gives CASSLGLAGGRRDEQFF.

The rearrangement links TRBV5-6 to TRBJ1-1; 7 bases agree with TRBD1. The CDR3 consists of 14 residues. Germline trimming cut 4 bases from V and 0 bases from J; bases unmatched to any gene: 3. Germline CDR1 and CDR2: SGHDT and YYEEEE. CDR3 in amino acids: CASSGQAMNTEAFF. CDR3 DNA sequence: TGTGCCAGCAGCGGACAGGCGATGAACACTGAAGCTTTCTTT.

The V gene is TRBV27, the J gene TRBJ2-5, with TRBD2 matching 9 bases. There are 17 residues in the CDR3. Germline V lookup: CDR1 MNHEY, CDR2 SMNVEV (reference sequence). J gave up 5 bases and V 3 bases, and 13 bases lay outside the gene matches. Here the CDR3 reads CASSFAPRVAGAETQYF. CDR3 coding DNA: TGTGCCAGCAGTTTTGCCCCCCGCGTAGCGGGAGCGGAGACCCAGTACTTC.

The chain is built from TRBV28 and TRBJ2-4, with TRBD1 matching over 9 bases. Germline V gene sequence: CDR1 MDHEN, CDR2 SYDVKM. The CDR3 consists of 18 residues. V trimming: 5 bases; J trimming: 2 bases; junction bases outside the gene matches: 13. CDR3 region: CASSRGQGRRGTKNIQYF. CDR3 nucleotides: TGTGCCAGCAGTAGGGGACAGGGTCGTCGCGGGACCAAAAACATTCAGTACTTC. The whole variable domain, remainder taken from reference TRBV28 and TRBJ2-4, is DVKVTQSSRYLVKRTGEKVFLECVQDMDHENMFWYRQDPGLGLRLIYFSYDVKMKEKGDIPEGYSVSREKKERFSLILESASTNQTSMYLCASSRGQGRRGTKNIQYFGAGTRLSVL.